The rows below give T cell receptor beta chains drawn from one sample of a study of blood T cells in healthy people across ages. TCRdb fed the 5' RACE reads into MiXCR, producing one record per CDR3 protein. The sample holds under 800,000 distinct CDR3 sequences; roughly 20% are singletons and the top ten take roughly 3.6%. Sequencing was carried out using blood. The receptors derive from a man aged 65 to 79 in good health. The CDR3 runs from the conserved cysteine through the conserved F or W.

V	J	CDR3
TRBV16	TRBJ1-3	CASSHSSSGNTIYF
TRBV20-1	TRBJ2-7	CSARRGTGGPYEQYF
TRBV9	NA	CASSVSVGQGAYNEQFF
TRBV10-3	TRBJ2-3	CAISESTWGRDTQYF
TRBV5-6	TRBJ2-7	CASSGPTSRGSYEQYF
TRBV3-1	TRBJ2-5	CASSQGQLTQYF
TRBV4-3	NA	CASSQAISGTYNEQFF
TRBV12-3/TRBV12-4	TRBJ2-1	CASSLAERMRNEQFF
TRBV20-1	TRBJ2-3	CSASSSSDTQYF
TRBV7-2	TRBJ2-4	CASSPPGSGANIQYF
TRBV20-1	TRBJ2-5	CSAREGGSGETQYF
TRBV27	TRBJ2-3	CASSLWTSTDTQYF
TRBV20-1	TRBJ2-3	CSATDLAVSTDTQYF
TRBV3-1	TRBJ1-6	CASSQIQGDSPLHF
TRBV30	TRBJ1-1	CAWSVRGGVTEAFF
TRBV19	TRBJ2-7	CASSTPGSSYEQYF
TRBV5-1	TRBJ2-2	CASSFGPLGTGELFF
TRBV7-8	TRBJ2-1	CASSLGVLLAGRDNEQFF
TRBV20-1	TRBJ1-1	CSAGFHMNTEAFF
TRBV5-1	TRBJ2-1	CASSPKGLAETKRAVYDEQFF
TRBV28	TRBJ2-7	CASSPPGQAFEQYF
TRBV29-1	TRBJ2-1	CSVVSEEGHYSYNEQFF
TRBV20-1	TRBJ1-1	CSATNTEAFF
TRBV2	NA	CASSDWDRYYEQYF
TRBV29-1	TRBJ1-4	CSARGGSEKLFF
TRBV9	TRBJ2-7	CASSSQTSPNGLYEQYF
TRBV6-1	TRBJ2-1	CASSDSQINNEQFF
TRBV25-1	TRBJ2-3	CASSELRGNTDTQYF
TRBV24-1	NA	CATSDSGGGYNEQFF
TRBV19	TRBJ2-5	CASSPRALQGETQYF
TRBV29-1	TRBJ2-7	CSVSGTGEIAGGLSEQYF